The clone carrying this T cell receptor (beta chain) appeared many times. Its antigen is currently unknown. TCRdb fed the 5' RACE reads into MiXCR, producing one record per CDR3 protein. Of under 250,000 distinct CDR3 sequences in the sample, less than 8% are singletons; the top ten hold 1.9%. Per the germline V gene, CDR1 is MGHRA and CDR2 is YSYEKL. V was trimmed by 2 bases and J by 3 bases, leaving 11 bases between them. The CDR3 totals 14 residues. The record originates from a study of identical twins. Study-wide results and limits: Conclusions were based on cross-sectional statistical analysis, without following the same donors.

Separately, the same data were catalogued under a study of yellow fever vaccine responses in identical twins.

The V gene is TRBV4-1, the J gene TRBJ2-7; D remains unclear. The sample taken for sequencing was memory (CD45RO+) T cells sorted from blood. This clonotype was obtained from a woman aged 18-29 years in good health. CDR3 in amino acids: CASSQSTSRYEQYF. The CDR3 DNA sequence: TGCGCCAGCAGCCAATCTACCAGTCGCTACGAGCAGTACTTC.